Included here is one T cell receptor beta chain sequence, with context. What it recognizes is unknown. This PCR relied on a set of 60 Vbeta primers and 13 Jbeta primers. Assay: immunoSEQ multiplex PCR; the TCRdb copy retains only in-frame clones and omits some. Of around 150,000 clones listed, roughly 85% are singletons. Trimming stripped 6 bases from V and 1 base from J, with 9 bases between. Germline lookup yields CDR1 MRHNA and CDR2 SNTAGT. CDR3 length: 13 amino acids. The data were obtained in a study of cytomegalovirus exposure and HLA in healthy donors. General study results and limits: Relative to the approximately 660-donor mean, N-insertions were reportedly fewer in an Asian-associated ancestry cluster in a later analysis. In a later analysis, TCR beta V- and J-gene trimming showed a link to a missense DCLRE1C variant.

The chain employs TRBV6-4 and TRBJ1-1; D is unresolved. Sample: PBMCs. The clonotype comes from a man in his forties in good health and CMV-seropositive. The CDR3 DNA sequence: TGTGCCAGCAGCGCCAACAGGAACACTGAAGCTTTCTTT. Its protein is CASSANRNTEAFF.